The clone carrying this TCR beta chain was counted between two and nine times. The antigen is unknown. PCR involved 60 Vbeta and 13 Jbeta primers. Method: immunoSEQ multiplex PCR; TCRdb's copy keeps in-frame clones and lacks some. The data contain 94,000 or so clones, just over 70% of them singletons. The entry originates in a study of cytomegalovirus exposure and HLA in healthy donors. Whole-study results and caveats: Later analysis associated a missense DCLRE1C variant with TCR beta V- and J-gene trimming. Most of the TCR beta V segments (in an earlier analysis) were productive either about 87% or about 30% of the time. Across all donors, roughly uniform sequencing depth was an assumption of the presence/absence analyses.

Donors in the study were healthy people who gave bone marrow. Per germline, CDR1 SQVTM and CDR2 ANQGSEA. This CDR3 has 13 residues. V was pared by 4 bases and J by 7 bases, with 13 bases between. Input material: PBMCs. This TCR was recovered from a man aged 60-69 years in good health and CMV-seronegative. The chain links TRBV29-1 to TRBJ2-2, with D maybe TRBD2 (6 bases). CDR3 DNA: TGCAGCGTTGGGGGGGAAATGGTCGGGGAGCTGTTTTTT. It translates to CSVGGEMVGELFF.